One TCR beta chain is described in this entry. The method was immunoSEQ multiplex PCR; TCRdb's version includes in-frame clones alone and lacks a portion of them. Among 400,000 or so clones listed, 90% were seen once. This entry belongs to a study of blood T cell repertoires in COVID-19. Recovered status in Cohort 3 required two negative PCRs, clearance, or symptom resolution. Germline lookup yields CDR1 LNHDA and CDR2 SQIVND (reference sequence). Trimming stripped 1 base from V and 5 bases from J, with 6 bases between. The CDR3 is 13 residues long. Sample: PBMCs or T cells enriched from blood (not recorded which). This rearrangement joins TRBV19 to TRBJ1-5; D possibly corresponds to TRBD1 (5 bases). The source is a man aged 18 to 30 who had recovered from COVID-19. CDR3 region: CASSIAGDQPQHF. The CDR3 bases are TGTGCCAGTAGTATAGCGGGGGATCAGCCCCAGCATTTT.